Listed below are T cell receptor beta chains from one sample, sequenced in a study of cytomegalovirus exposure and HLA in healthy donors. Here immunoSEQ multiplex PCR was the method, and the copy in TCRdb shows in-frame clones only, minus some. The sample carries about 130,000 clones, about 94% recorded once. The sequencing sample was made of PBMCs. The receptors here all came from a man younger than 30 in good health and CMV-seropositive. CDR3s include the opening cysteine and the closing phenylalanine or tryptophan. The order of the fields is J gene, D gene, V gene, clone size, CDR3 protein, CDR3 DNA. D genes are given only for firm matches. Some rows have no size entry. The others give once, few or many, or a class for an expanded clone.

J gene: TRBJ2-5
D gene: NA
V gene: TRBV5-1
clone size: NA
CDR3 protein: CASSFRVGYQETQYF
CDR3 DNA: TGCGCCAGCAGCTTCAGGGTAGGGTACCAAGAGACCCAGTACTTC

J gene: TRBJ2-3
D gene: TRBD2
V gene: TRBV5-4
clone size: NA
CDR3 protein: CASSYSGSTDTQYF
CDR3 DNA: TGTGCCAGCAGCTATAGCGGGAGCACAGATACGCAGTATTTT

J gene: TRBJ2-3
D gene: NA
V gene: TRBV5-1
clone size: NA
CDR3 protein: CASSTSEDTQYF
CDR3 DNA: TGCGCCAGCAGCACGTCCGAGGATACGCAGTATTTT

J gene: TRBJ2-1
D gene: NA
V gene: TRBV29-1
clone size: once
CDR3 protein: CSVENARGEYNEQFF
CDR3 DNA: TGCAGCGTTGAAAACGCCAGGGGCGAATACAATGAGCAGTTCTTC

J gene: TRBJ1-5
D gene: TRBD1
V gene: TRBV28
clone size: NA
CDR3 protein: CASSFRQGAQHF
CDR3 DNA: TGTGCCAGCAGTTTCCGACAGGGGGCCCAGCATTTT

J gene: TRBJ2-1
D gene: NA
V gene: TRBV29-1
clone size: once
CDR3 protein: CSGLDSNEQFF
CDR3 DNA: TGCAGCGGGCTGGACTCCAATGAGCAGTTCTTC

J gene: TRBJ2-5
D gene: NA
V gene: TRBV6-1
clone size: NA
CDR3 protein: CASSLRGETQYF
CDR3 DNA: TGTGCCAGCAGTCTTAGGGGGGAGACCCAGTACTTC

J gene: TRBJ2-1
D gene: NA
V gene: TRBV10-3
clone size: NA
CDR3 protein: CAITTDRAAGEQFF
CDR3 DNA: TGTGCCATCACTACCGACAGGGCAGCGGGTGAGCAGTTCTTC

J gene: TRBJ2-7
D gene: TRBD1
V gene: TRBV29-1
clone size: NA
CDR3 protein: CSVSWTGPGYEQYF
CDR3 DNA: TGCAGCGTTTCATGGACAGGACCCGGCTACGAGCAGTACTTC

J gene: TRBJ1-5
D gene: TRBD1
V gene: TRBV10-3
clone size: NA
CDR3 protein: CAISDKDRGLEGQPQHF
CDR3 DNA: TGTGCCATCAGTGATAAGGACAGGGGGTTAGAAGGCCAGCCCCAGCATTTT

J gene: TRBJ2-7
D gene: NA
V gene: TRBV2
clone size: NA
CDR3 protein: CASSGPSRGGGSVYEQYF
CDR3 DNA: TGTGCCAGCAGTGGGCCCTCCAGGGGTGGCGGGAGTGTCTACGAGCAGTACTTC

J gene: TRBJ2-1
D gene: TRBD1
V gene: TRBV5-1
clone size: NA
CDR3 protein: CASSRTSTGTGDNEQFF
CDR3 DNA: TGCGCCAGCAGCCGCACTTCTACCGGGACAGGAGACAATGAGCAGTTCTTC

J gene: TRBJ2-1
D gene: TRBD2
V gene: TRBV4-1
clone size: NA
CDR3 protein: CASSSPWTSGSHEQFF
CDR3 DNA: TGCGCCAGCAGCTCACCCTGGACTAGCGGGAGTCATGAGCAGTTCTTC

J gene: TRBJ1-5
D gene: TRBD1
V gene: TRBV19
clone size: NA
CDR3 protein: CATSDRGKQPQHF
CDR3 DNA: TGTGCCACCTCCGACAGGGGGAAGCAGCCCCAGCATTTT

J gene: TRBJ2-1
D gene: TRBD2
V gene: TRBV7-8
clone size: NA
CDR3 protein: CASSLDMWTSGKEQFF
CDR3 DNA: TGTGCCAGCAGCTTAGATATGTGGACTAGCGGGAAAGAGCAGTTCTTC

J gene: TRBJ2-1
D gene: NA
V gene: TRBV13
clone size: NA
CDR3 protein: CASSLFQGWNEQFF
CDR3 DNA: TGTGCCAGCAGCTTATTCCAGGGGTGGAATGAGCAGTTCTTC

J gene: TRBJ1-2
D gene: NA
V gene: TRBV5-5
clone size: NA
CDR3 protein: CASSLDPGEYYGYTF
CDR3 DNA: TGTGCCAGCAGCTTGGATCCGGGAGAGTACTATGGCTACACCTTC

J gene: TRBJ2-1
D gene: NA
V gene: TRBV5-8
clone size: NA
CDR3 protein: CASSLDPPEEFF
CDR3 DNA: TGTGCCAGCAGTTTGGACCCACCCGAGGAGTTCTTC

J gene: TRBJ2-1
D gene: NA
V gene: TRBV5-1
clone size: NA
CDR3 protein: CASSFDGSSYNEQFF
CDR3 DNA: TGCGCCAGCAGCTTTGACGGGAGCTCCTACAATGAGCAGTTCTTC

J gene: TRBJ1-1
D gene: NA
V gene: TRBV6-1
clone size: few
CDR3 protein: CASSERGFTEAFF
CDR3 DNA: TGTGCCAGCAGTGAAAGGGGGTTCACTGAAGCTTTCTTT

J gene: TRBJ1-2
D gene: TRBD1
V gene: TRBV4-1
clone size: NA
CDR3 protein: CASSFYRGPSGYTF
CDR3 DNA: TGCGCCAGCAGCTTCTACAGGGGGCCGTCTGGCTACACCTTC

J gene: TRBJ2-7
D gene: NA
V gene: TRBV7-2
clone size: NA
CDR3 protein: CASSPWRPVSYEQYF
CDR3 DNA: TGTGCCAGCAGCCCCTGGCGGCCCGTCTCCTACGAGCAGTACTTC

J gene: TRBJ1-5
D gene: TRBD1
V gene: TRBV19
clone size: NA
CDR3 protein: CASSMGQGAGQPQHF
CDR3 DNA: TGTGCCAGTAGTATGGGACAGGGGGCTGGACAGCCCCAGCATTTT

J gene: TRBJ1-5
D gene: NA
V gene: TRBV6-1
clone size: NA
CDR3 protein: CASSPVGGQPQHF
CDR3 DNA: TGTGCCAGCAGCCCCGTCGGCGGTCAGCCCCAGCATTTT

J gene: TRBJ2-1
D gene: NA
V gene: TRBV27
clone size: NA
CDR3 protein: CASSLFVPTYNEQFF
CDR3 DNA: TGTGCCAGCAGTTTATTTGTACCTACCTACAATGAGCAGTTCTTC

J gene: TRBJ2-5
D gene: TRBD1
V gene: TRBV2
clone size: NA
CDR3 protein: CASGPTGTEGETQYF
CDR3 DNA: TGTGCCAGCGGCCCTACCGGGACAGAGGGGGAGACCCAGTACTTC

J gene: TRBJ2-7
D gene: NA
V gene: TRBV19
clone size: NA
CDR3 protein: CASSITAAYEQYF
CDR3 DNA: TGTGCCAGTAGTATCACAGCAGCCTACGAGCAGTACTTC

J gene: TRBJ2-5
D gene: NA
V gene: TRBV2
clone size: NA
CDR3 protein: CASSERGNRETQYF
CDR3 DNA: TGTGCCAGCAGTGAACGAGGGAACCGGGAGACCCAGTACTTC

J gene: TRBJ2-3
D gene: TRBD2
V gene: TRBV5-1
clone size: NA
CDR3 protein: CASSRGREGQDTQYF
CDR3 DNA: TGCGCCAGCTCAAGGGGGCGGGAGGGCCAAGATACGCAGTATTTT

J gene: TRBJ1-4
D gene: TRBD1
V gene: TRBV2
clone size: once
CDR3 protein: CASSDQMRQGNEKLFF
CDR3 DNA: TGTGCCAGCAGTGATCAAATGAGACAGGGTAATGAAAAACTGTTTTTT

J gene: TRBJ2-5
D gene: NA
V gene: TRBV6-5
clone size: NA
CDR3 protein: CASSQRLGGPETQYF
CDR3 DNA: TGTGCCAGCAGTCAGCGGTTAGGAGGGCCCGAGACCCAGTACTTC

J gene: TRBJ2-5
D gene: NA
V gene: TRBV5-4
clone size: NA
CDR3 protein: CASSLSPGSQETQYF
CDR3 DNA: TGTGCCAGCAGCTTGAGTCCGGGATCTCAAGAGACCCAGTACTTC

J gene: TRBJ1-5
D gene: TRBD1
V gene: TRBV7-8
clone size: NA
CDR3 protein: CASSLMTGKEPQHF
CDR3 DNA: TGTGCCAGCAGCTTGATGACAGGGAAGGAGCCCCAGCATTTT

J gene: TRBJ2-7
D gene: NA
V gene: TRBV5-6
clone size: NA
CDR3 protein: CASSLDGQGGLEQYF
CDR3 DNA: TGTGCCAGCAGCTTGGACGGGCAGGGAGGTTTGGAGCAGTACTTC

J gene: TRBJ2-7
D gene: NA
V gene: TRBV11-2
clone size: NA
CDR3 protein: CASSLWAFPLYEQYF
CDR3 DNA: TGTGCCAGCAGCTTATGGGCGTTTCCCCTCTACGAGCAGTACTTC

J gene: TRBJ2-7
D gene: NA
V gene: TRBV19
clone size: NA
CDR3 protein: CASSPLGQGPYEQYF
CDR3 DNA: TGTGCCAGTAGTCCTCTGGGGCAGGGCCCCTACGAGCAGTACTTC

J gene: TRBJ2-3
D gene: TRBD1
V gene: TRBV5-4
clone size: NA
CDR3 protein: CASSLGAGQGLGDTQYF
CDR3 DNA: TGTGCCAGCAGCTTGGGCGCAGGACAGGGGCTGGGAGATACGCAGTATTTT

J gene: TRBJ1-3
D gene: NA
V gene: TRBV9
clone size: NA
CDR3 protein: CASSQAGGNSGNTIYF
CDR3 DNA: TGTGCCAGCAGCCAGGCGGGGGGAAACTCTGGAAACACCATATATTTT

J gene: TRBJ2-1
D gene: TRBD2
V gene: TRBV30
clone size: NA
CDR3 protein: CAWGLAPSSYNEQFF
CDR3 DNA: TGTGCCTGGGGACTAGCGCCTAGCTCCTACAATGAGCAGTTCTTC

J gene: TRBJ2-3
D gene: TRBD2
V gene: TRBV9
clone size: NA
CDR3 protein: CASSVGTSGTSSTDTQYF
CDR3 DNA: TGTGCCAGCAGCGTGGGGACTAGCGGGACATCTAGCACAGATACGCAGTATTTT

J gene: TRBJ1-6
D gene: TRBD1
V gene: TRBV28
clone size: NA
CDR3 protein: CASSFGDRGSYNSPLHF
CDR3 DNA: TGTGCCAGCAGTTTCGGGGACAGGGGGTCCTATAATTCACCCCTCCACTTT

J gene: TRBJ2-4
D gene: NA
V gene: TRBV5-1
clone size: NA
CDR3 protein: CASSLDLLNIQYF
CDR3 DNA: TGCGCCAGCAGCTTGGACCTACTAAACATTCAGTACTTC

J gene: TRBJ2-3
D gene: TRBD2
V gene: TRBV6-6
clone size: NA
CDR3 protein: CASSRGLAGGTDTQYF
CDR3 DNA: TGTGCCAGCAGTCGGGGACTAGCGGGGGGCACAGATACGCAGTATTTT

J gene: TRBJ2-2
D gene: NA
V gene: TRBV9
clone size: once
CDR3 protein: CASSVFRDTGELFF
CDR3 DNA: TGTGCCAGCAGCGTATTCCGGGACACCGGGGAGCTGTTTTTT

J gene: TRBJ2-7
D gene: NA
V gene: TRBV28
clone size: NA
CDR3 protein: CASSLTGTLSYEQYF
CDR3 DNA: TGTGCCAGCAGTTTAACTGGGACACTCTCCTACGAGCAGTACTTC

J gene: TRBJ2-3
D gene: NA
V gene: TRBV9
clone size: NA
CDR3 protein: CASSVAPRGTDTQYF
CDR3 DNA: TGTGCCAGCAGCGTAGCTCCGCGGGGAACAGATACGCAGTATTTT

J gene: TRBJ2-1
D gene: TRBD1
V gene: TRBV9
clone size: NA
CDR3 protein: CASSVGTGTYNEQFF
CDR3 DNA: TGTGCCAGCAGCGTCGGGACAGGGACCTACAATGAGCAGTTCTTC

J gene: TRBJ2-4
D gene: TRBD2
V gene: TRBV14
clone size: NA
CDR3 protein: CASSQGAGGAKNIQYF
CDR3 DNA: TGTGCCAGCAGCCAGGGTGCGGGAGGGGCCAAAAACATTCAGTACTTC